These 19 T cell receptor beta chains came from one sample sequenced in a study of shared clonotypes between healthy human individuals. Some clones are missing from TCRdb's copy, which holds only in-frame ones; the method was immunoSEQ multiplex PCR. The sample has just over 2,000,000 clones; 85% to 95% are singletons. The material sequenced was naive CD4+ T cells sorted from blood. Subset denoted: CD45RA+ positively selected. The receptors stem from a man in his late teens or twenties in good health.

The chain combines TRBV7-9 with TRBJ2-7; tentatively, D is TRBD2 (6 bases). V dropped 5 bases and J dropped 3 bases, with 20 bases sitting between them. From germline, CDR1 is SEHNR and CDR2 FQNEAQ (reference sequence). The CDR3 extends over 16 amino acids. The CDR3 loop is CASSTSGTLKGYEQYF. DNA for the CDR3: TGTGCCAGCAGCACCTCCGGGACTCTAAAAGGCTACGAGCAGTACTTC.

As regards this clone: Other DNA variants within this sample encode the same CDR3. The rearrangement links TRBV2 to TRBJ2-5; D might be TRBD2 (6 bases). The V end lost 8 bases, the J end lost 5 bases, and 12 bases lay between the germline ends. Germline V gene sequence: CDR1 SNHLY, CDR2 FYNNEI. This CDR3 has 12 residues. CDR3 DNA: TGTGCCAGCCGGGCAGGAGGGGAGACCCAGTACTTC. Translated, it gives CASRAGGETQYF.

This sequence joins TRBV30 and TRBJ2-3; 10 nucleotides match TRBD2. The CDR3 runs to 14 residues. V lost 4 bases and J lost 5; bases outside the gene matches: 6. The V gene's germline CDR1 is GTSNPN and CDR2 SVGIG (reference sequence). CDR3 amino acids: CAWISSGSVDTQYF. In DNA form, the CDR3 reads TGTGCCTGGATATCTAGCGGGAGTGTAGATACGCAGTATTTT.

This chain joins TRBV11-2 and TRBJ2-7; 11 bases match TRBD2. J was trimmed by 0 bases and V by 1 base; bases with no gene match: 5. The CDR3 is 17 residues long. Germline V gene lookup returns CDR1 SGHAT and CDR2 FQNNGV. CDR3 bases: TGTGCCAGCAGCTTAGTGACTAGCGGGAAGAGCTCCTACGAGCAGTACTTC. Translated, it gives CASSLVTSGKSSYEQYF.

The rearrangement joins TRBV6-5 to TRBJ2-5; D ambiguous. This CDR3 has 15 residues. Germline V CDR1 and CDR2: MNHEY, SVGAGI. V lost 2 bases and J lost 5, with 15 bases in between. The CDR3 is CASSYAKGLGETQYF. The CDR3 DNA reads as TGTGCCAGCAGTTACGCAAAAGGGCTCGGGGAGACCCAGTACTTC.

Notes on this clone: A much larger clone lies one base from this, so it may be a read error. The rearrangement links TRBV7-9 to TRBJ2-7; D is possibly TRBD1 (5 bases). The CDR3 loop spans 13 amino acids. V shed 0 bases and J shed 6 bases, with 9 bases lying between them. Per the germline V gene, CDR1 is SEHNR and CDR2 is FQNEAQ (reference sequence). This CDR3 reads CASSLAHRSEQYF. In DNA, the CDR3 is TGTGCCAGCAGCTTAGCCCACAGGAGCGAGCAGTACTTC.

On this clone itself: This sample also contains other DNA sequences that code for the same CDR3. The chain has TRBV20-1 and TRBJ2-2; D might be TRBD2 (6 bases). Germline V gene data show CDR1 as DFQATT and CDR2 as SNEGSKA (reference sequence). V lost 6 bases and J 8 bases, leaving 10 bases between the germline ends. This CDR3 is 11 amino acids long. The CDR3 loop reads CSALAGGELFF. Here the CDR3 DNA reads TGCAGTGCCCTGGCGGGAGGGGAGCTGTTTTTT.

This chain uses TRBV18 with TRBJ2-5; D not certain. The CDR3 length is 16 residues. CDR1 KGHSH and CDR2 LQKENI come from the germline V gene. The V end lost 5 bases, the J end lost 3 bases, and 19 bases lay between the germline ends. Here the CDR3 reads CASSSLKDFWEETQYF. The CDR3 region has the DNA TGTGCCAGCTCATCACTTAAGGATTTTTGGGAAGAGACCCAGTACTTC.

The J gene is TRBJ1-4, the V gene TRBV30; unclear D gene. Trimming stripped 2 bases from V and 2 bases from J, with 6 bases between. The CDR3 consists of 13 residues. Germline V CDR1 and CDR2: GTSNPN, SVGIG (reference sequence). In nucleotides, the CDR3 is TGTGCCTGGAGTTCAGTGACTAATGAAAAACTGTTTTTT. This gives the protein CAWSSVTNEKLFF.

On this clone: The sample has other DNA sequences that encode this CDR3 too. The rearrangement uses TRBV6-6 and TRBJ2-7; D is undetermined. Deletions cut 0 bases from V and 0 bases from J, with 3 bases between. This CDR3 comprises 13 residues. Germline lookup yields CDR1 MNHNY and CDR2 SVGAGI (reference sequence). The CDR3 spells CASSYSGSYEQYF. CDR3 nucleotide sequence: TGTGCCAGCAGTTACTCCGGCTCCTACGAGCAGTACTTC.

The chain carries TRBV7-2 and TRBJ2-1, with 14 positions matching TRBD2. The trim removed 1 base at V and 8 bases at J, leaving 4 bases unmatched. This CDR3 contains 16 residues. CDR1 is SGHTA, CDR2 FQGNSA, per germline. CDR3 loop: CASSLGLAGGSYEQFF. CDR3 in DNA: TGTGCCAGCAGCTTAGGACTAGCGGGAGGGTCTTATGAGCAGTTCTTC.

This chain links TRBV9 with TRBJ2-7, with TRBD2 as a possible D gene (6 bases). Germline lookup yields CDR1 SGDLS and CDR2 YYNGEE. V was trimmed by 7 bases and J by 1 base, leaving 18 bases between them. This CDR3 is 15 amino acids long. The CDR3 DNA sequence: TGTGCCAGCGGCTCCGGGGGTTGGGATTCCTACGAGCAGTACTTC. Translation gives CASGSGGWDSYEQYF.

Of note for this clone: This specimen includes other DNA sequences encoding the same CDR3. The V and J genes are TRBV18 and TRBJ2-3; D is undetermined. The length of the CDR3 is 11 residues. V lost 2 bases and J 6 bases, leaving 3 bases between the germline ends. Germline V gives CDR1 KGHSH, CDR2 LQKENI. In DNA form, the CDR3 reads TGTGCCAGCTCACCATCCGATACGCAGTATTTT. This gives the protein CASSPSDTQYF.

A single count supports this clone. The chain carries TRBV18 and TRBJ2-2; 7 bases align to TRBD2. Trimming took 8 bases from V and 6 from J; bases not matched to a gene: 9. Germline V lookup: CDR1 KGHSH, CDR2 LQKENI. The CDR3 sequence is 14 residues long. The CDR3 spells CASTKREVAGELFF. CDR3 sequence (DNA): TGTGCCAGCACAAAGCGGGAAGTCGCCGGGGAGCTGTTTTTT.

In the case of this clone: Other nucleotide sequences in the sample specify the same CDR3. The chain couples TRBV6-5 to TRBJ2-2; D perhaps matches TRBD1 (6 bases). The CDR3 is made up of 14 amino acids. Deletions cut 2 bases from V and 3 bases from J, with 7 bases between. From germline, CDR1 is MNHEY and CDR2 SVGAGI. CDR3 in amino acids: CASSYQGYTGELFF. CDR3 in DNA: TGTGCCAGCAGTTACCAGGGGTACACCGGGGAGCTGTTTTTT.

The chain employs TRBV19 and TRBJ2-7; TRBD2 aligns across 7 bases. This CDR3 has 14 amino acids. V lost 5 bases, J lost 0 bases, and 4 bases stayed unmatched. Per the germline V gene, CDR1 is LNHDA and CDR2 is SQIVND (reference sequence). CDR3 nucleotide sequence: TGTGCCAGTAGTTGGCGGGGGTACTCCTACGAGCAGTACTTC. Protein product: CASSWRGYSYEQYF.

The CDR3 nucleotides are TGTGCCAGCAGCTCGGCGGGGGGGTACGAGCAGTACTTC. This sequence encodes CASSSAGGYEQYF. The V and J genes are TRBV11-2 and TRBJ2-7; 9 bases fit TRBD2. CDR3 length: 13 amino acids. Per the germline V gene, CDR1 is SGHAT and CDR2 is FQNNGV. V dropped 4 bases and J dropped 4; count of bases not matched to a gene: 2. The full variable domain, with the rest looked up from reference TRBV11-2 and TRBJ2-7, is EAGVAQSPRYKIIEKRQSVAFWCNPISGHATLYWYQQILGQGPKLLIQFQNNGVVDDSQLPKDRFSAERLKGVDSTLKIQPAKLEDSAVYLCASSSAGGYEQYFGPGTRLTVT.

V is TRBV5-1 and J is TRBJ1-1; D ambiguous. Germline V gene lookup returns CDR1 SGHRS and CDR2 YFSETQ. V lost 0 bases and J 8 bases, leaving 11 bases between the germline ends. The CDR3 is 13 amino acids. The CDR3 loop reads CASSLASGREAFF. The DNA of the CDR3 is TGCGCCAGCAGCTTGGCCTCGGGCAGGGAAGCTTTCTTT.

CDR3 coding DNA: TGTGCCAGCAGCTCGATCGCGGGCCCGAACACCGGGGAGCTGTTTTTT. This encodes CASSSIAGPNTGELFF. The genes are TRBV11-2 and TRBJ2-2; tentatively, D is TRBD2 (5 bases). Germline CDR1 is SGHAT and CDR2 is FQNNGV. The CDR3 consists of 16 residues. Trimming took off 4 bases at V and 0 bases at J, with 12 bases between the two ends.